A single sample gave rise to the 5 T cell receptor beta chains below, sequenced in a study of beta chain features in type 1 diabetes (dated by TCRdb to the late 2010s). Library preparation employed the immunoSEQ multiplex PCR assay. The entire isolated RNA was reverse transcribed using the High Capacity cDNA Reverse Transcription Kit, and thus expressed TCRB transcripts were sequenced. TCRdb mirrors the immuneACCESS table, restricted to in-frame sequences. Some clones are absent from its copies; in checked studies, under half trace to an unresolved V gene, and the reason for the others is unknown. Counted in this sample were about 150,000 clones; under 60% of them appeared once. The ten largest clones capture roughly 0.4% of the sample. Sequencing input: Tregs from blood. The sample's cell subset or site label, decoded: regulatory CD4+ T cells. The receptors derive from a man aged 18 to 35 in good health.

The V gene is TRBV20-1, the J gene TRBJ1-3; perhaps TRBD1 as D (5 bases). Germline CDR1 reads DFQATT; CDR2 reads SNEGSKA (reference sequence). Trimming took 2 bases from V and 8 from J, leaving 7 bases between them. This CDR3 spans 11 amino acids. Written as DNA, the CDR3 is TGCAGTGCTAGACGGGGGGACACCATATATTTT. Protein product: CSARRGDTIYF.

CDR3 in amino acids: CASSLEGGLGYTF. The DNA for the CDR3 is TGTGCCAGCAGCTTAGAGGGAGGTCTAGGCTACACCTTC. The chain uses TRBV7-3 and TRBJ1-2; D not resolved. This CDR3 comprises 13 residues. Germline CDR1 SGHTA, CDR2 FQGTGA. Trimming stripped 2 bases from V and 8 bases from J, with 12 bases between.

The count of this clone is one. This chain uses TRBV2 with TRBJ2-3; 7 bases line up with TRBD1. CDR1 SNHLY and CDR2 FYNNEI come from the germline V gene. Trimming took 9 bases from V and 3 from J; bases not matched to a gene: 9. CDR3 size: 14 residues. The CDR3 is CASRQGIKTDTQYF. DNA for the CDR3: TGTGCCAGTAGACAGGGTATTAAGACAGATACGCAGTATTTT.

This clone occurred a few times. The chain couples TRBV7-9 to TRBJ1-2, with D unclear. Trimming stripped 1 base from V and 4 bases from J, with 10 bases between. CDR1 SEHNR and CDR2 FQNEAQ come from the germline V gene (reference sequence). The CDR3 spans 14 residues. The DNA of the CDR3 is TGTGCCAGCAGCTTAGGAATAGCGGCCTATGGCTACACCTTC. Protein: CASSLGIAAYGYTF.

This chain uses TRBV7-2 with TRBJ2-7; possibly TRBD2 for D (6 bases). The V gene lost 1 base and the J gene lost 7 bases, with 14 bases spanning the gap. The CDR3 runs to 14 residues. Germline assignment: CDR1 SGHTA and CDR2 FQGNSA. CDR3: CASSLVGDSSEQYF. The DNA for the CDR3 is TGTGCCAGCAGCTTAGTCGGGGACTCTTCAGAGCAGTACTTC.